Listed here are 28 T cell receptor beta chains from one sample, sequenced in a study of cytomegalovirus exposure and HLA in healthy donors. Here immunoSEQ multiplex PCR was the method, and the copy in TCRdb shows in-frame clones only, minus some. The sample yields about 280,000 clones, roughly 90% seen once. Sequenced: PBMCs. The source of these receptors is a woman between 18 and 29 years old in good health and CMV-seronegative.

V is TRBV5-1 and J is TRBJ1-1; 9 nucleotides match TRBD1. Losses at the gene ends were 8 bases for V and 1 base for J; bases not matched to a gene: 15. The V gene's germline CDR1 is SGHRS and CDR2 YFSETQ. The CDR3 has 17 residues. The CDR3 protein is CASNPRQGVLTNTEAFF. The DNA of the CDR3 is TGCGCCAGTAACCCTCGACAGGGGGTTCTTACGAACACTGAAGCTTTCTTT.

This rearrangement joins TRBV9 to TRBJ2-7; TRBD2 aligns across 9 bases. Per the germline V gene, CDR1 is SGDLS and CDR2 is YYNGEE. The CDR3 is made up of 16 amino acids. The J segment lost 4 bases and the V segment lost 0 bases, leaving 8 bases of the junction unmatched. The CDR3 sequence is CASSVGSSGRTYEQYF. For the CDR3, the DNA is TGTGCCAGCAGCGTAGGGAGTAGCGGGAGAACGTACGAGCAGTACTTC.

The chain uses TRBV4-1 and TRBJ2-1, with 8 bases identical to TRBD2. CDR3 length: 15 amino acids. CDR1 and CDR2 (germline): MGHRA, YSYEKL. J gave up 5 bases and V 4 bases, and 7 bases lay outside the gene matches. The CDR3 sequence: CASSPEGGRHNEQFF. The DNA of the CDR3 is TGCGCCAGCAGCCCCGAGGGCGGGAGGCACAATGAGCAGTTCTTC.

This sequence joins TRBV27 and TRBJ2-7; 7 bases are a match to TRBD1. The CDR3 loop spans 15 amino acids. Germline V gene lookup returns CDR1 MNHEY and CDR2 SMNVEV (reference sequence). The trim removed 5 bases at V and 5 bases at J, leaving 12 bases unmatched. The DNA for the CDR3 is TGTGCCAGCAGTCCCCAGACAGGGACCCTGAACGAGCAGTACTTC. The encoded protein is CASSPQTGTLNEQYF.

This rearrangement joins TRBV27 to TRBJ1-3; D is unclear. Trimming removed 5 bases at V and 2 bases at J, with 7 bases between. There are 13 residues in the CDR3. Germline assignment: CDR1 MNHEY and CDR2 SMNVEV (reference sequence). CDR3 amino acids: CASSPSPGNTIYF. CDR3 coding DNA: TGTGCCAGCAGTCCCTCCCCTGGAAACACCATATATTTT.

This clone showed up just once. V is TRBV7-3 and J is TRBJ2-7; tentatively, D is TRBD2 (6 bases). There are 14 residues in the CDR3. The V gene's germline CDR1 is SGHTA and CDR2 FQGTGA. V lost 2 bases to trimming and J lost 3 bases, with 11 bases between them. The CDR3 DNA reads as TGTGCCAGCAGCTTATCTAGCGACCACTACGAGCAGTACTTC. This translates into CASSLSSDHYEQYF.

The chain is built from TRBV5-4 and TRBJ2-5, with TRBD2 matching 11 bases. The CDR3 covers 15 residues. From germline, CDR1 is SGHNT and CDR2 YYREEE (reference sequence). With V trimmed by 4 bases and J by 5 bases, 7 bases remained unmatched. The CDR3 region is CASSPTSGSEETQYF. The DNA of the CDR3 is TGTGCCAGCAGCCCTACTAGCGGGAGTGAGGAGACCCAGTACTTC.

This sequence joins TRBV4-3 and TRBJ1-1, with D perhaps TRBD1 (5 bases). The CDR3 runs to 16 residues. Germline V gene sequence: CDR1 LGHNA, CDR2 YSLEER. V was cut by 1 base and J by 7 bases, with 19 bases left in between. CDR3 DNA sequence: TGCGCCAGCAGCCAAGCACTGCTCGGGGCGGGGGGTGAAGCTTTCTTT. This codes for CASSQALLGAGGEAFF.

This chain connects TRBV7-6 to TRBJ2-1; 8 bases agree with TRBD1. V lost 4 bases and J lost 4; bases outside the gene matches: 21. Germline CDR1 is SGHVS and CDR2 is FNYEAQ. The CDR3 consists of 20 residues. The CDR3 coding sequence is TGTGCCAGCAGCTACGGTTTTGACAGGGGCTTGGATTCGGAATACAATGAGCAGTTCTTC. Translated, it gives CASSYGFDRGLDSEYNEQFF.

This chain connects TRBV28 to TRBJ1-4; the D is unclear. The germline V gene has CDR1 MDHEN and CDR2 SYDVKM. V lost 8 bases, J lost 7 bases, and 23 bases lay in between. The CDR3 loop spans 16 amino acids. CDR3 loop: CASEGSGSSFGEKLFF. The CDR3 DNA sequence: TGTGCCAGCGAGGGTTCCGGGTCGTCGTTTGGTGAAAAACTGTTTTTT.

J is TRBJ2-3 and V is TRBV27, with 9 bases matching TRBD1. This CDR3 comprises 16 residues. J was trimmed by 4 bases and V by 3 bases; bases with no gene match: 8. Germline values: CDR1 MNHEY, CDR2 SMNVEV (reference sequence). CDR3 amino acids: CASSFVPGQGPDTQYF. CDR3 coding DNA: TGTGCCAGCAGTTTCGTCCCGGGACAGGGTCCAGATACGCAGTATTTT.

The chain is built from TRBV28 and TRBJ1-5; the match to TRBD1 covers 8 bases. The CDR3 sequence is 15 residues long. Trimming at V came to 6 bases and at J to 3 bases, leaving 7 bases not matched to a gene. CDR1 MDHEN and CDR2 SYDVKM come from the germline V gene. The DNA of the CDR3 is TGTGCCAGCAGAACAGGGGGAAAGGTCAATCAGCCCCAGCATTTT. It yields the protein CASRTGGKVNQPQHF.

The gene calls are TRBV18 and TRBJ1-2; 7 positions agree with TRBD1. The CDR3 is 13 amino acids. CDR1 is KGHSH, CDR2 LQKENI, per germline. The J segment lost 3 bases and the V segment lost 6 bases, leaving 4 bases of the junction unmatched. In DNA form, the CDR3 reads TGTGCCAGCTCCCTAGGGACAGACTATGGCTACACCTTC. Translating gives CASSLGTDYGYTF.

The rearrangement joins TRBV19 to TRBJ2-3; D perhaps matches TRBD2 (6 bases). The CDR3 is 15 amino acids. With 6 bases removed from V and 4 bases from J, the gap between germline ends came to 17 bases. CDR1 is LNHDA, CDR2 SQIVND, per germline (reference sequence). The CDR3 is CASRYGGAGADTQYF. CDR3 coding DNA: TGTGCCAGTAGATATGGGGGAGCGGGCGCAGATACGCAGTATTTT.

Here the CDR3 reads CASSLQGAKYTEAFF. The CDR3, as DNA: TGCGCCAGCAGCTTACAGGGGGCTAAATACACTGAAGCTTTCTTT. This rearrangement joins TRBV5-1 to TRBJ1-1, with TRBD1 matching 9 bases. Germline-derived CDR1 and CDR2 are SGHRS and YFSETQ. The J segment lost 3 bases and the V segment lost 2 bases, leaving 5 bases of the junction unmatched. The CDR3 length is 15 residues.

This sequence joins TRBV6-1 and TRBJ2-1; TRBD2 is a possible D gene (7 bases). V lost 11 bases and J 4 bases, leaving 9 bases between the germline ends. Germline CDR1 reads MNHNS; CDR2 reads SASEGT. This CDR3 has 11 residues. Here the CDR3 reads CAEGGYNEQFF. The CDR3 nucleotides are TGTGCCGAGGGGGGGTACAATGAGCAGTTCTTC.

The genes are TRBV5-4 and TRBJ1-2, with D uncertain. V lost 4 bases and J 3 bases, leaving 16 bases between the germline ends. This CDR3 has 15 residues. In germline, CDR1 is SGHNT, CDR2 YYREEE (reference sequence). CDR3: CASSRIDRVDYGYTF. Written as DNA, the CDR3 is TGTGCCAGCAGCCGCATAGACCGGGTGGACTATGGCTACACCTTC.

This clone turned up a few times. The V gene is TRBV5-6, the J gene TRBJ1-2; tentative D call: TRBD1 (6 bases). Trimming shortened V by 0 bases and J by 8 bases, and 14 bases separated the two germline ends. The germline gives CDR1 SGHDT, CDR2 YYEEEE. This CDR3 has 14 residues. The CDR3: CASSLDRATGGYTF. The CDR3 DNA reads as TGTGCCAGCAGCTTGGACAGGGCCACGGGGGGCTACACCTTC.

Worth noting for this clone: Other nucleotide sequences from this sample produce the same CDR3. This chain uses TRBV29-1 with TRBJ2-3; D gene ambiguous. The CDR3 has 12 amino acids. V dropped 4 bases and J dropped 1 base, with 6 bases sitting between them. The V gene's germline CDR1 is SQVTM and CDR2 ANQGSEA. CDR3 sequence reads: CSVAPGTDTQYF. CDR3 nucleotides: TGCAGCGTTGCCCCCGGCACAGATACGCAGTATTTT.

DNA for the CDR3: TGTGCCAGCAGCCAGAATTCAGCTAACTATGGCTACACCTTC. Its translation: CASSQNSANYGYTF. The chain couples TRBV28 to TRBJ1-2; D unclear. The CDR3 sequence is 14 residues long. Deletions cut 6 bases from V and 0 bases from J, with 11 bases between. Germline lookup yields CDR1 MDHEN and CDR2 SYDVKM.

The chain has TRBV7-8 and TRBJ2-5; TRBD1 aligns across 7 bases. J was trimmed by 4 bases and V by 4 bases; bases with no gene match: 6. CDR1 and CDR2 (germline): SGHVS, FQNEAQ. The CDR3 spans 14 residues. The CDR3 reads CASSSMTGSETQYF. In DNA, the CDR3 is TGTGCCAGCAGCTCAATGACAGGGTCAGAGACCCAGTACTTC.

This rearrangement joins TRBV2 to TRBJ2-7, with 10 bases lining up with TRBD1. CDR3 length: 15 amino acids. Unmatched junction bases numbered 9, after V lost 7 bases and J lost 3 bases. Per the germline V gene, CDR1 is SNHLY and CDR2 is FYNNEI. The CDR3 bases are TGTGCCAGCACCGGACGGGGGACAGGGGACTACGAGCAGTACTTC. Translation: CASTGRGTGDYEQYF.

The chain links TRBV13 to TRBJ2-1, with 8 bases that match TRBD2. CDR3 size: 15 residues. Germline CDR1 and CDR2: PRHDT and FYEKMQ (reference sequence). J lost 4 bases, V lost 2 bases, and 4 bases had no gene match. Here the CDR3 reads CASSLRAGGYNEQFF. Here the CDR3 DNA reads TGTGCCAGCAGCTTAAGGGCGGGAGGATACAATGAGCAGTTCTTC.

The chain recombines TRBV7-3 with TRBJ2-7; 10 positions agree with TRBD1. Germline V gene lookup returns CDR1 SGHTA and CDR2 FQGTGA. The CDR3 is made up of 15 amino acids. V shed 2 bases and J 4 bases; nucleotides not matched to a gene: 5. In DNA form, the CDR3 reads TGTGCCAGCAGCTTAGGTGGGACAGGGGCGTACGAGCAGTACTTC. Encoded protein: CASSLGGTGAYEQYF.

The chain couples TRBV6-5 to TRBJ2-1, with 11 bases aligning to TRBD2. V shed 9 bases, J shed 10 bases, and the junction held 14 bases outside the gene matches. The CDR3 loop spans 15 amino acids. Germline loops: CDR1 MNHEY, CDR2 SVGAGI. The CDR3 DNA reads as TGTGCCAGTCTTCTAGCGGGGGGTGGGAGGGTAGAGCAGTTCTTC. It encodes CASLLAGGGRVEQFF.

J is TRBJ2-7 and V is TRBV15; TRBD1 matches at 8 bases. The CDR3 has 14 residues. V lost 9 bases to trimming and J lost 1 base; unmatched junction nucleotides: 8. Germline V lookup: CDR1 LNHNV, CDR2 YYDKDF (reference sequence). Here the CDR3 DNA reads TGTGCCACGGCAAAGAGACAGGGGTCCTACGAGCAGTACTTC. Its translation: CATAKRQGSYEQYF.

The chain uses TRBV30 and TRBJ2-3; 14 bases fit TRBD2. CDR3 size: 17 residues. Germline CDR1 and CDR2: GTSNPN and SVGIG (reference sequence). The V gene end was trimmed by 2 bases and the J gene end by 6 bases; junction bases not matched to a gene: 10. The CDR3 DNA is TGTGCCTGGAGTCTGACTGGGGGACTAGCGGGGGAGGATACGCAGTATTTT. It codes for CAWSLTGGLAGEDTQYF.

The rearrangement uses TRBV10-2 and TRBJ1-5; 7 bases align to TRBD1. Germline lookup yields CDR1 WSHSY and CDR2 SAAADI. CDR3 length: 14 residues. Trimming took 8 bases from V and 7 from J; bases not matched to a gene: 11. CDR3: CASAPEGAGQPQHF. In DNA form, the CDR3 reads TGCGCCAGCGCACCCGAGGGGGCAGGACAGCCCCAGCATTTT.